These 21 T cell receptor beta chains share one sample of origin, sequenced in a study of early T cells in non-severe SARS-CoV-2 infection. TCRdb used MiXCR to reprocess the 5' RACE reads, holding one entry per CDR3 protein. This sample carries fewer than 100,000 distinct CDR3 sequences, over 10% of them seen once, and the ten largest clones take around 2.5%. The sequenced material came from whole blood. The receptors here all came from an adult who was a healthcare worker with PCR-confirmed SARS-CoV-2 infection or an uninfected control (not recorded which).

This clonotype was seen repeatedly, ten times or more. The chain couples TRBV7-8 to TRBJ2-2; 9 nucleotides line up with TRBD1. With V trimmed by 7 bases and J by 3 bases, 18 bases remained unmatched. Germline CDR1 and CDR2: SGHVS and FQNEAQ. The CDR3 consists of 19 residues. The CDR3 nucleotides are TGTGCCAGCACCCCGCTTCGACAGGGGGTGTCTTGGGACACCGGGGAGCTGTTTTTT. This sequence encodes CASTPLRQGVSWDTGELFF.

This clonotype has just a few counts. The V and J genes are TRBV11-1 and TRBJ1-1; D is uncertain. Trimming left V 3 bases short and J 11 bases short, with 13 bases between. Looked up from germline, CDR1 is SGHAT and CDR2 is FQDESV (reference sequence). The CDR3 totals 12 residues. The CDR3 DNA sequence: TGTGCCAGCAGCTTGAGGGCAGGCTCGGCTTTCTTT. Translated, it gives CASSLRAGSAFF.

This clonotype showed up many times. This sequence joins TRBV2 and TRBJ2-4; D gene ambiguous. This CDR3 is built from 13 residues. In germline, CDR1 is SNHLY, CDR2 FYNNEI. The germline V and J ends were trimmed by 6 bases and 0 bases, with 6 bases remaining between them. The CDR3 protein is CASRTVAKNIQYF. DNA for the CDR3: TGTGCCAGCAGGACCGTAGCCAAAAACATTCAGTACTTC.

This clonotype was recorded many times. V and J are TRBV5-1 and TRBJ1-5, with D tentatively TRBD1 (6 bases). The CDR3 covers 15 residues. Per the germline V gene, CDR1 is SGHRS and CDR2 is YFSETQ. The V gene lost 0 bases and the J gene lost 3 bases, with 10 bases spanning the gap. CDR3 amino acids: CASSLGGHHNQPQHF. In DNA form, the CDR3 reads TGCGCCAGCAGCTTGGGGGGACACCACAATCAGCCCCAGCATTTT.

This clonotype showed up many times. This CDR3 is CASSPEVEANSYNQPQHF. In nucleotides, the CDR3 is TGCGCCAGCAGCCCAGAAGTGGAAGCCAACTCCTACAATCAGCCCCAGCATTTT. The chain combines TRBV4-3 with TRBJ1-5; D not certain. Germline V gene lookup returns CDR1 LGHNA and CDR2 YSLEER. The CDR3 is 18 amino acids. The ends were cut back, 4 bases at V and 3 bases at J, with 22 bases in the middle.

The chain is built from TRBV27 and TRBJ2-7; D perhaps matches TRBD1 (6 bases). Trimming pared 6 bases from V and 3 bases from J, leaving 18 bases between. Germline CDR1 and CDR2: MNHEY and SMNVEV (reference sequence). CDR3 length: 15 residues. CDR3: CASRGLTGSRYEQYF. CDR3 nucleotide sequence: TGTGCCAGCAGGGGTCTTACAGGGTCCCGCTACGAGCAGTACTTC.

This clonotype has just one count. Its ends do not fully match the called genes, so a read error is possible. The CDR3 sequence: CASSQGPKDIQYF. For the CDR3, the DNA is TGTGCCAGCAGCCAGGGTCCCAAAGACATTCAGTACTTC. This chain links TRBV7-2 with TRBJ2-4, with a possible D match to TRBD1 (5 bases). The CDR3 contains 13 residues. Germline-derived CDR1 and CDR2 are SGHTA and FQGNSA.

In the case of this clonotype: A much more abundant neighbour one base away suggests this may be a read error. The genes are TRBV27 and TRBJ2-3; tentatively, D is TRBD1 (6 bases). The CDR3 covers 15 residues. The germline V gene has CDR1 MNHEY and CDR2 SMNVEV (reference sequence). The CDR3 DNA follows: TGTGCCAGCAGTTGGCAGGGGACACCCACAGATACGCAGTCTTTT. It specifies CASSWQGTPTDTQSF.

The sample holds many counts of this clonotype. DNA of the CDR3: TGTGCCAGCAGCTTACCGAGCGGGGGGTCCTGGGCCTACAATGAGCAGTTCTTC. It yields the protein CASSLPSGGSWAYNEQFF. This sequence joins TRBV7-9 and TRBJ2-1; 9 bases align to TRBD2. The ends lost 2 bases at V and 2 bases at J; junction bases unmatched: 10. Germline assignment: CDR1 SEHNR and CDR2 FQNEAQ (reference sequence). CDR3 size: 18 residues.

This clonotype was counted only a few times. The chain links TRBV5-1 to TRBJ2-7, with TRBD2 as a possible D gene (5 bases). CDR3 size: 12 residues. V was trimmed by 0 bases and J by 5 bases, leaving 6 bases between them. Germline CDR1 SGHRS, CDR2 YFSETQ. The CDR3 DNA follows: TGCGCCAGCAGCTTGGCCGGGAACGAGCAGTACTTC. Protein sequence: CASSLAGNEQYF.

The chain uses TRBV29-1 and TRBJ2-3; 9 bases line up with TRBD2. There are 14 residues in the CDR3. Germline-derived CDR1 and CDR2 are SQVTM and ANQGSEA. The V segment lost 6 bases and the J segment 1 base; nucleotides outside the gene matches: 5. CDR3 DNA: TGCAGCGTGGCTAGCGGGGCGGGCACAGATACGCAGTATTTT. It is translated as CSVASGAGTDTQYF.

The chain carries TRBV14 and TRBJ2-7; unclear D gene. Per the germline V gene, CDR1 is SGHDN and CDR2 is FVKESK. CDR3 length: 15 residues. Trimming took 5 bases from V and 3 from J, leaving 17 bases between them. The CDR3 protein is CASSFKKGPSYEQYF. The CDR3, as DNA: TGTGCCAGCAGCTTCAAGAAGGGCCCTAGCTACGAGCAGTACTTC.

As concerns this clonotype: At one of its ends the junction is not consistent with the germline gene, which may arise from a read error. The chain links TRBV7-2 to TRBJ2-1; perhaps TRBD1 as D (7 bases). Germline loops: CDR1 SGHTA, CDR2 FQGNSA. The CDR3 runs to 15 residues. DNA of the CDR3: TGTGCCGGCAGTAGAGGGGGCGGGACCTACAATGAGCAGTTCTTC. It yields the protein CAGSRGGGTYNEQFF.

The chain recombines TRBV2 with TRBJ2-1; 11 bases match TRBD2. Germline V gene data show CDR1 as SNHLY and CDR2 as FYNNEI. CDR3 length: 15 amino acids. J lost 4 bases, V lost 3 bases, and 2 bases had no gene match. The CDR3 nucleotides are TGTGCCAGCAGTGAGAGGACTAGCGGGTACAATGAGCAGTTCTTC. Residues: CASSERTSGYNEQFF.

This clonotype was detected ten times or more. CDR3 sequence reads: CATRKVQPQHF. CDR3 nucleotides: TGTGCCACCCGGAAAGTTCAGCCCCAGCATTTT. The V call is TRBV28, the J call TRBJ1-5, with D unresolved. The V end was cut by 10 bases, the J end by 6 bases, with 10 bases between. Germline CDR1 and CDR2: MDHEN and SYDVKM. This CDR3 is 11 amino acids long. The full variable domain, with the rest looked up from reference TRBV28 and TRBJ1-5, is DVKVTQSSRYLVKRTGEKVFLECVQDMDHENMFWYRQDPGLGLRLIYFSYDVKMKEKGDIPEGYSVSREKKERFSLILESASTNQTSMYLCATRKVQPQHFGDGTRLSIL.

This clonotype was counted a few times. The J gene is TRBJ1-6, the V gene TRBV28; D gene uncertain. The CDR3 has 17 amino acids. V was shortened by 0 bases and J by 5 bases, with 14 bases between the two germline ends. Per germline, CDR1 MDHEN and CDR2 SYDVKM. The CDR3 protein is CASSLWVGARHNSPLHF. CDR3 sequence (DNA): TGTGCCAGCAGTTTATGGGTGGGCGCCAGACATAATTCACCCCTCCACTTT.

This clonotype was seen at least ten times. The chain combines TRBV6-2 or TRBV6-3 with TRBJ2-3, with D tentatively TRBD2 (6 bases). The V gene lost 6 bases and the J gene lost 4 bases, with 11 bases spanning the gap. The CDR3 length is 13 residues. The germline V gene encodes CDR1 MNHEY and CDR2 SVGEGT. CDR3 DNA: TGTGCCAGCAGACTCGGGGGTTCAGATACGCAGTATTTT. Protein sequence: CASRLGGSDTQYF.

This clonotype was observed a handful of times. The chain employs TRBV27 and TRBJ2-7; TRBD1 matches at 9 bases. Germline V gene sequence: CDR1 MNHEY, CDR2 SMNVEV (reference sequence). With V trimmed by 5 bases and J by 6 bases, 8 bases remained unmatched. The CDR3 has 14 residues. The CDR3 nucleotides are TGTGCCAGCAGTCCCGGGACAGGGTTGGGCGAGCAGTACTTC. This sequence encodes CASSPGTGLGEQYF.

This clonotype came up a few times. The J gene is TRBJ2-3, the V gene TRBV11-2; 7 bases map to TRBD2. Looked up from germline, CDR1 is SGHAT and CDR2 is FQNNGV. With 4 bases clipped from V and 1 base from J, the junction kept 5 bases outside the gene matches. The CDR3 is made up of 15 amino acids. CDR3 residues: CASSSGTIRTDTQYF. The CDR3 coding sequence is TGTGCCAGCAGCTCGGGGACTATTCGCACAGATACGCAGTATTTT. The complete variable domain, with remaining parts taken from reference TRBV11-2 and TRBJ2-3, reads EAGVAQSPRYKIIEKRQSVAFWCNPISGHATLYWYQQILGQGPKLLIQFQNNGVVDDSQLPKDRFSAERLKGVDSTLKIQPAKLEDSAVYLCASSSGTIRTDTQYFGPGTRLTVL.

In this sample, this clonotype turned up a few times. This chain joins TRBV20-1 and TRBJ2-3, with TRBD2 matching 9 bases. V lost 1 base to trimming and J lost 6 bases; unmatched junction nucleotides: 5. The CDR3 is 14 amino acids. In germline, CDR1 is DFQATT, CDR2 SNEGSKA (reference sequence). The DNA for the CDR3 is TGCAGTGCTAGAGGGCGGGGGGGCTCCGATACGCAGTATTTT. It specifies CSARGRGGSDTQYF.

At least ten counts were recorded for this clonotype. This chain uses TRBV28 with TRBJ2-5; 13 nucleotides agree with TRBD2. V shed 6 bases, J shed 10 bases, and the junction held 8 bases outside the gene matches. The germline gives CDR1 MDHEN, CDR2 SYDVKM. This CDR3 region has 14 residues. This CDR3 reads CASRDTSGGVDQYF. DNA for the CDR3: TGTGCCAGCAGGGACACTAGCGGGGGGGTCGACCAGTACTTC.